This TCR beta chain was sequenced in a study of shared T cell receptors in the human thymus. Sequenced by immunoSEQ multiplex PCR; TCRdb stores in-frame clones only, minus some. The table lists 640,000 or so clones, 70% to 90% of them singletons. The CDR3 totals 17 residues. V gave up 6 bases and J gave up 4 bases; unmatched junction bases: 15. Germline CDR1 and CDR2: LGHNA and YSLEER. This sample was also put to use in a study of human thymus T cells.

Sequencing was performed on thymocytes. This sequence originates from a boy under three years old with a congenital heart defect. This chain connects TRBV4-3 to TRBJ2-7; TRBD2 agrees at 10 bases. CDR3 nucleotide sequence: TGCGCCAGCAGACAGTCGGCTAGCGGGAGCCTGCTTTACGAGCAGTACTTC. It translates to CASRQSASGSLLYEQYF.